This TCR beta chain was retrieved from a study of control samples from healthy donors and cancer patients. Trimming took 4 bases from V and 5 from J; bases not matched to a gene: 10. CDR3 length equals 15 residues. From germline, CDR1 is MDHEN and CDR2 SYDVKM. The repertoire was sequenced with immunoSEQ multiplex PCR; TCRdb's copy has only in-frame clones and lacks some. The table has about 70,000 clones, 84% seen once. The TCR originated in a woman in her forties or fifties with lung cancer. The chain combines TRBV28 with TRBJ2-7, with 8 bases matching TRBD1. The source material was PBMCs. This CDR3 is CASSSFWTGSHEQYF. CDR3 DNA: TGTGCCAGCAGTTCCTTTTGGACAGGGTCCCACGAGCAGTACTTC.